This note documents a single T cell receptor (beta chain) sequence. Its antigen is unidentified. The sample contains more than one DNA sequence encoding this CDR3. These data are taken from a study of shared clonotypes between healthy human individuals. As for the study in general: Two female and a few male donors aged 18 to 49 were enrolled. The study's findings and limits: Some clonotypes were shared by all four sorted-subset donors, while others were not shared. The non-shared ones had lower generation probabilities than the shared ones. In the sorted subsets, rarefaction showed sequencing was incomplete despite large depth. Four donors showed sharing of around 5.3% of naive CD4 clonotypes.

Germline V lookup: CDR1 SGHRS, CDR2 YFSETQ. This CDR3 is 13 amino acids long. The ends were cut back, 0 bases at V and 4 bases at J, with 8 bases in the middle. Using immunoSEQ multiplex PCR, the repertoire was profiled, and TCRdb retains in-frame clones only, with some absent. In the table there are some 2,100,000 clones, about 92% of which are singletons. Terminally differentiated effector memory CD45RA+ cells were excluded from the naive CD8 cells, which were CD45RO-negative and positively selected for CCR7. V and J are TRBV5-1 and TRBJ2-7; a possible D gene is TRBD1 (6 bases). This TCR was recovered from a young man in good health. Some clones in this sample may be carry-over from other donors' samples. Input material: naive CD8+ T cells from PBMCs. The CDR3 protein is CASSLDREYEQYF. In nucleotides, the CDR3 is TGCGCCAGCAGCTTGGACAGGGAATACGAGCAGTACTTC.